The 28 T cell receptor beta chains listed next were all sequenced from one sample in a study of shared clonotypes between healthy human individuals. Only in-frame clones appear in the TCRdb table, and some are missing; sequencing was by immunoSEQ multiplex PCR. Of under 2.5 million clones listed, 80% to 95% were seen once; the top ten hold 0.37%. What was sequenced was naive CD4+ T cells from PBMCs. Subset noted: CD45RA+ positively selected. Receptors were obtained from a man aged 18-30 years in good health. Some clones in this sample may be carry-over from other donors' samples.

The CDR3 DNA follows: TGCGCCAGCAGCTTGGTAGCGGGAGGGCTAGCAGATACGCAGTATTTT. This translates into CASSLVAGGLADTQYF. The chain recombines TRBV5-1 with TRBJ2-3; 11 bases are a match to TRBD2. Germline assignment: CDR1 SGHRS and CDR2 YFSETQ. Trimming removed 0 bases from V and 4 bases from J; junction bases left unmatched: 4. The CDR3 is 16 residues long.

The DNA for the CDR3 is TGCAGCGCGGGACAGGGCCCGAACACCGGGGAGCTGTTTTTT. As protein: CSAGQGPNTGELFF. The chain carries TRBV29-1 and TRBJ2-2; 9 bases fit TRBD1. Germline loops: CDR1 SQVTM, CDR2 ANQGSEA. CDR3 length: 14 amino acids. V shed 7 bases and J 0 bases; nucleotides not matched to a gene: 3.

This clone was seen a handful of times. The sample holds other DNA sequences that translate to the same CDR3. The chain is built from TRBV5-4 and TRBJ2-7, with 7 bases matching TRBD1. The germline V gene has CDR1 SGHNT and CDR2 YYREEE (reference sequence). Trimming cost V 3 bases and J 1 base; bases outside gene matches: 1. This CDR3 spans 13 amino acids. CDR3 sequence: CASSSQGSYEQYF. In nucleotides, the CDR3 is TGTGCCAGCAGCTCACAGGGGTCCTACGAGCAGTACTTC.

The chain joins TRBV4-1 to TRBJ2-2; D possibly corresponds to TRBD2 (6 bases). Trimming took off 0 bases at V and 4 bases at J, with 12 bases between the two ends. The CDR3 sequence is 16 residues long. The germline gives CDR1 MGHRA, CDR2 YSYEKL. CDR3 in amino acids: CASSQEGGAGTGELFF. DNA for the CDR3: TGCGCCAGCAGCCAAGAGGGCGGGGCAGGCACCGGGGAGCTGTTTTTT.

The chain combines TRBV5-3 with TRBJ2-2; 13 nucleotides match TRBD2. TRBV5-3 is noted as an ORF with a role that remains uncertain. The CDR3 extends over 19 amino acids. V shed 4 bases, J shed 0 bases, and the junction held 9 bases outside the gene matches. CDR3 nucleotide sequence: TGTGCCAGAAGCGATGATGTCGGGACTAGCGGGGCGAACACCGGGGAGCTGTTTTTT. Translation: CARSDDVGTSGANTGELFF.

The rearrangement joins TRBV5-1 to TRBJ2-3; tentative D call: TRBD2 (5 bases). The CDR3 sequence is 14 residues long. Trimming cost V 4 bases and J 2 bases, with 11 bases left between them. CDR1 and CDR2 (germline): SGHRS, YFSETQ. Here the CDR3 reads CASSPTTLTDTQYF. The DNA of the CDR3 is TGCGCCAGCAGCCCGACTACTCTCACAGATACGCAGTATTTT.

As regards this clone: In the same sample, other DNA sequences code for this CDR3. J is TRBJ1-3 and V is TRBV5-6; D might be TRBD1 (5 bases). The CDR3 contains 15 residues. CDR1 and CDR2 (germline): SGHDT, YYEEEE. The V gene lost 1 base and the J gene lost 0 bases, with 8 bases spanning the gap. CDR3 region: CASSLRGGSGNTIYF. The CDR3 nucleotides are TGTGCCAGCAGCTTGCGGGGGGGCTCTGGAAACACCATATATTTT.

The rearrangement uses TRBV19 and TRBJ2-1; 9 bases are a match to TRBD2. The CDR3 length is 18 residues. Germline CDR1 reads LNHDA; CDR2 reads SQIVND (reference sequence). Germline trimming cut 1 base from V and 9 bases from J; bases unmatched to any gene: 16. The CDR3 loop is CASSIGGVAGAPGLEQFF. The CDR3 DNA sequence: TGTGCCAGTAGTATAGGCGGTGTAGCGGGAGCCCCTGGTCTTGAGCAGTTCTTC.

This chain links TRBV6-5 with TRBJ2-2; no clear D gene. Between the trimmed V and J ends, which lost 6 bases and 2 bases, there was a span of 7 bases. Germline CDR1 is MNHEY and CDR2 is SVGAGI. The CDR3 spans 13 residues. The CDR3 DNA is TGTGCCAGCAGCCGAGCAAACACCGGGGAGCTGTTTTTT. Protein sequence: CASSRANTGELFF.

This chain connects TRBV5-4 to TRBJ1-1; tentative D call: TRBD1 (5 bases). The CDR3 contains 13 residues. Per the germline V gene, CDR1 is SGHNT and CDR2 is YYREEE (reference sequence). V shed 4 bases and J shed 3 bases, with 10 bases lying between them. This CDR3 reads CASSLDTYTEAFF. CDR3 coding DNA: TGTGCCAGCAGCCTGGACACTTACACTGAAGCTTTCTTT.

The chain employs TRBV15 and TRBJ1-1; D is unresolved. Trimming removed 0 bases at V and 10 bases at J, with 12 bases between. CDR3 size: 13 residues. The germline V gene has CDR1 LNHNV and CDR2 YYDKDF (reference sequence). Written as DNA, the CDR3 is TGTGCCACCAGCAGAGAATTGGGGAGGACAGCTTTCTTT. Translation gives CATSRELGRTAFF.

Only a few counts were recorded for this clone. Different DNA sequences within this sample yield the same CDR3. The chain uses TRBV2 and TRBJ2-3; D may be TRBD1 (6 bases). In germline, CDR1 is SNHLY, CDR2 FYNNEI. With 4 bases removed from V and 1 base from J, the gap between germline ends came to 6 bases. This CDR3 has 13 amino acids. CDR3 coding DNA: TGTGCCAGCAGTGGACAGGGCACAGATACGCAGTATTTT. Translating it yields CASSGQGTDTQYF.

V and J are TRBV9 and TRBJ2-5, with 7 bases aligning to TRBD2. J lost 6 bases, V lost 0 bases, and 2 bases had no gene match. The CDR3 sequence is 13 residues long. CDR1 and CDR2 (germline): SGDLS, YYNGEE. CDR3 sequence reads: CASSVGGSQTQYF. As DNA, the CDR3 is TGTGCCAGCAGCGTAGGCGGGAGCCAGACCCAGTACTTC. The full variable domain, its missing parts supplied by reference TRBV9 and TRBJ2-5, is DSGVTQTPKHLITATGQRVTLRCSPRSGDLSVYWYQQSLDQGLQFLIQYYNGEERAKGNILERFSAQQFPDLHSELNLSSLELGDSALYFCASSVGGSQTQYFGPGTRLLVL.

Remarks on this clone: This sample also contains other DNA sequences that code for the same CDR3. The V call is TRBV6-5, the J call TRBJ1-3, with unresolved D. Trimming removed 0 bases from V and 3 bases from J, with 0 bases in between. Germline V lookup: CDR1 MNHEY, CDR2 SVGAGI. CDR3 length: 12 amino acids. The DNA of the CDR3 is TGTGCCAGCAGTTACTCTGGAAACACCATATATTTT. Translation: CASSYSGNTIYF.

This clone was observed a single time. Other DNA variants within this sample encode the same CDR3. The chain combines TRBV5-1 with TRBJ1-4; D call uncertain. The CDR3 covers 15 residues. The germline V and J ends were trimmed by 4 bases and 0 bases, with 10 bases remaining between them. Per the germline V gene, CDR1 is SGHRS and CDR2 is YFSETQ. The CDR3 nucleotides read TGCGCCAGCAGCCTATCGGGAGCAACTAATGAAAAACTGTTTTTT. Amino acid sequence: CASSLSGATNEKLFF.

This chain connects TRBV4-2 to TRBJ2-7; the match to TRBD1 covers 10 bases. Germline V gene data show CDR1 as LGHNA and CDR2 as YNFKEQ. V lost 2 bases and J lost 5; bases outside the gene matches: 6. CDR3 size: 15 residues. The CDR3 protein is CASSQPGQGSHEQYF. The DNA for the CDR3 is TGTGCCAGCAGCCAACCGGGACAGGGGAGCCACGAGCAGTACTTC.

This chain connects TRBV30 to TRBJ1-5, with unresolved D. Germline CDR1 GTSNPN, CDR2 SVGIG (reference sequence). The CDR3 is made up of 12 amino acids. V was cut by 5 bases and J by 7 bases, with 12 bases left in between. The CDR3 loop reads CAWAQFGQPQHF. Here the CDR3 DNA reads TGTGCCTGGGCCCAATTCGGACAGCCCCAGCATTTT. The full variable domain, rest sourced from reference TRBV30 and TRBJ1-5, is SQTIHQWPATLVQPVGSPLSLECTVEGTSNPNLYWYRQAAGRGLQLLFYSVGIGQISSEVPQNLSASRPQDRQFILSSKKLLLSDSGFYLCAWAQFGQPQHFGDGTRLSIL.

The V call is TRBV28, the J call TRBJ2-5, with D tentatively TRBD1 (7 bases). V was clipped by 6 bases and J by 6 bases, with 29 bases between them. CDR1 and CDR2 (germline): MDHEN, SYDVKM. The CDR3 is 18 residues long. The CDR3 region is CASSPGEPRQGLWKTQYF. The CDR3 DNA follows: TGTGCCAGCAGCCCAGGGGAGCCACGACAGGGACTTTGGAAGACCCAGTACTTC. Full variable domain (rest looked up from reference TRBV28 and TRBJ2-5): DVKVTQSSRYLVKRTGEKVFLECVQDMDHENMFWYRQDPGLGLRLIYFSYDVKMKEKGDIPEGYSVSREKKERFSLILESASTNQTSMYLCASSPGEPRQGLWKTQYFGPGTRLLVL.

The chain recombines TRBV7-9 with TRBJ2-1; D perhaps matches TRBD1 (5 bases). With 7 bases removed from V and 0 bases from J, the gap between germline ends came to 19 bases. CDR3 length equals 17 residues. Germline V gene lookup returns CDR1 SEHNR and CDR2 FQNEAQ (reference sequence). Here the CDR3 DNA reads TGTGCCAGCATCCTCAACACACAGGATTTCTCCTACAATGAGCAGTTCTTC. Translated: CASILNTQDFSYNEQFF.

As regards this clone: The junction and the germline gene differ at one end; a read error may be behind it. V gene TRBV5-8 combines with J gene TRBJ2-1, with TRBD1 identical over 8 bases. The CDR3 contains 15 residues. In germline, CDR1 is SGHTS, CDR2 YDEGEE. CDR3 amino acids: CASKVGDRRNNEQLF. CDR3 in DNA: TGTGCCAGCAAGGTGGGGGACAGGAGAAACAATGAGCAGCTCTTC.

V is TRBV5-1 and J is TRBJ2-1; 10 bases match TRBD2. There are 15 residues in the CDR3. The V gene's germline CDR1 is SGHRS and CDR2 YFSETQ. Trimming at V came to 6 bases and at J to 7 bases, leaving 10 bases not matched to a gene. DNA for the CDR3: TGCGCCAGCACCGGGACAGCGGGAGGGGTAAATGAGCAGTTCTTC. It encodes CASTGTAGGVNEQFF.

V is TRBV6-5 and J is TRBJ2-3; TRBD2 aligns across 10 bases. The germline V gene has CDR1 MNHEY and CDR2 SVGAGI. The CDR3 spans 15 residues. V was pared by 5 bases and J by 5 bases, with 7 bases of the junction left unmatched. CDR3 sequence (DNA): TGTGCCAGCAGTCCCGGACTAGCGGCCCTAGATACGCAGTATTTT. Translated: CASSPGLAALDTQYF.

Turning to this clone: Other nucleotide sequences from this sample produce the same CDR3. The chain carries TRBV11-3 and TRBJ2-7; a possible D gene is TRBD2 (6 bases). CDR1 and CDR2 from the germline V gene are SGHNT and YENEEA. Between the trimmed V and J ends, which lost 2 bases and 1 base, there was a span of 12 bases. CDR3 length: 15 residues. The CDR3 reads CASSLRGGASYEQYF. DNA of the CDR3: TGTGCCAGCAGCTTACGTGGCGGGGCATCCTACGAGCAGTACTTC.

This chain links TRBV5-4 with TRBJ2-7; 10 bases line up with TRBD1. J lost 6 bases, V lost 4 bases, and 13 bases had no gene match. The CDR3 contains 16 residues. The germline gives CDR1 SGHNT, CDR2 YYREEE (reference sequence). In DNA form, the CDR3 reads TGTGCCAGCAGCCCCGCCTCAAGGGACAGGGGTTCCGAGCAGTACTTC. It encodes CASSPASRDRGSEQYF.

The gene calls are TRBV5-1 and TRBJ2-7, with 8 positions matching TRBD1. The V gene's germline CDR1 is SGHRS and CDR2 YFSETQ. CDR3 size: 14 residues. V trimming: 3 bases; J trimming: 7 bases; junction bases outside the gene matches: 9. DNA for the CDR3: TGCGCCAGCAGCTCGGACAGGGTTTCTGGAGAGCAGTACTTC. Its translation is CASSSDRVSGEQYF.

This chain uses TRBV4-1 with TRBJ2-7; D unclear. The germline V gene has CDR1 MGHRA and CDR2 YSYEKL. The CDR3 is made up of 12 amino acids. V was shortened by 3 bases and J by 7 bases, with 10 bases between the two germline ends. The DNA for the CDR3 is TGCGCCAGCAGCCAGGAACTGGGTGAGCAGTACTTC. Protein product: CASSQELGEQYF.

The CDR3 loop is CASSLGLGTGGYGYTF. The CDR3 nucleotides are TGCGCCAGCAGCTTGGGCCTAGGGACAGGGGGCTATGGCTACACCTTC. The gene calls are TRBV5-1 and TRBJ1-2, with 11 bases aligning to TRBD1. V shed 0 bases and J 4 bases; nucleotides not matched to a gene: 5. The CDR3 sequence is 16 residues long. CDR1 SGHRS and CDR2 YFSETQ come from the germline V gene.

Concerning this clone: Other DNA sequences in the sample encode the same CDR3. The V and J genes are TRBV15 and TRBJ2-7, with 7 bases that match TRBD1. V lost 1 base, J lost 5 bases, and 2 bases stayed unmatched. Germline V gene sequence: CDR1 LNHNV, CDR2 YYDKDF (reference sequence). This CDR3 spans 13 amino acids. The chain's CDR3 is CATSRGQGNEQYF. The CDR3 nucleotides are TGTGCCACCAGCAGAGGACAGGGAAACGAGCAGTACTTC.